Judged by abundance, the clone carrying this T cell receptor beta chain is medium-sized. Its antigen is undetermined. Other DNA sequences in the same sample also yield this CDR3. TCRdb redid the clone calls on the PCR reads using MiXCR. Among tens of thousands of clones listed, about 20% were seen once. The data were taken from a study of metastatic and nonmetastatic thyroid tumors. The wider study: Repertoires from blood and tumor or nodule tissue of malignant and benign thyroid patients were compared.

Every patient was untreated before thyroid surgery. The V and J ends lost 2 bases and 5 bases, in that order; junction bases with no gene match: 11. Germline V gives CDR1 MNHNS, CDR2 SASEGT. This CDR3 region has 17 residues. General observations from the study: It was reportedly found that TCR beta diversity was significantly higher in malignant thyroid tumors than in benign nodules, a difference seen in both blood and tumor samples.

Input material: adjacent normal tissue. This TCR came from a female donor with papillary thyroid cancer or a benign thyroid nodule (not recorded which). Some clones in this sample may be carry-over from other donors' samples. The chain links TRBV6-1 to TRBJ2-3, with 9 bases that match TRBD2. The CDR3 region is CASSELVAGGVGDTQYF. For the CDR3, the DNA is TGTGCCAGCAGTGAACTGGTGGCGGGAGGGGTAGGAGATACGCAGTATTTT.